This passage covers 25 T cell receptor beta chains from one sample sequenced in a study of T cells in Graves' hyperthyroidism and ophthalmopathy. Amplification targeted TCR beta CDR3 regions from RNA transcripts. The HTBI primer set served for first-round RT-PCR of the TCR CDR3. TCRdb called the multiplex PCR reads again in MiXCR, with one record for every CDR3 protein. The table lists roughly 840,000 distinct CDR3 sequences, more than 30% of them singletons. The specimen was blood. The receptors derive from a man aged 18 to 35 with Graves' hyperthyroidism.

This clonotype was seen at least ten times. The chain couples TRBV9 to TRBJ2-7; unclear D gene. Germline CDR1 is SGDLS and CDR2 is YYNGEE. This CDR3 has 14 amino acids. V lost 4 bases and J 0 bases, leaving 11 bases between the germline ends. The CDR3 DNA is TGTGCCAGCAGCTCCGGCAGCTTCTCCTACGAGCAGTACTTC. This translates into CASSSGSFSYEQYF.

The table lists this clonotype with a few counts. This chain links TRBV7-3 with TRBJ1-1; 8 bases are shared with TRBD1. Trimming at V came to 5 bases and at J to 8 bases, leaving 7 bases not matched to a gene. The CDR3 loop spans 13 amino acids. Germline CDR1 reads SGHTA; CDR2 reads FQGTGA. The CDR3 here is CASSLTTGAEAFF. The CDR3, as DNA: TGTGCCAGCAGCCTGACGACAGGGGCGGAAGCTTTCTTT.

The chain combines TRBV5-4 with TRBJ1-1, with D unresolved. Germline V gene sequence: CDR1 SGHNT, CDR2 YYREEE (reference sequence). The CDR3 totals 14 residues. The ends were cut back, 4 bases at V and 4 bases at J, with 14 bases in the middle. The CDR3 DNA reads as TGTGCCAGCAGCATCCCCGGGAGATCCACTGAAGCTTTCTTT. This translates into CASSIPGRSTEAFF.

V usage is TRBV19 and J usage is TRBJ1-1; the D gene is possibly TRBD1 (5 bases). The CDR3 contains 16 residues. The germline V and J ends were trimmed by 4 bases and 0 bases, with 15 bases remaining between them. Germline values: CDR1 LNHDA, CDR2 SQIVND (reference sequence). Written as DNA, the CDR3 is TGTGCCAGTAGTACCCTCCGGGGACGGCTGAACACTGAAGCTTTCTTT. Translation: CASSTLRGRLNTEAFF. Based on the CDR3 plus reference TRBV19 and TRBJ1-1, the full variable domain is DGGITQSPKYLFRKEGQNVTLSCEQNLNHDAMYWYRQDPGQGLRLIYYSQIVNDFQKGDIAEGYSVSREKKESFPLTVTSAQKNPTAFYLCASSTLRGRLNTEAFFGQGTRLTVV.

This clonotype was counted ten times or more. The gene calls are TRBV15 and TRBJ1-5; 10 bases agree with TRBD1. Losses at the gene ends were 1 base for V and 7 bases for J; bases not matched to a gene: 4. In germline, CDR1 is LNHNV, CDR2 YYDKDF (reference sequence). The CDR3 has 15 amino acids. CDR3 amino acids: CATSRGTGGEQPQHF. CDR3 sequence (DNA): TGTGCCACCAGCAGAGGGACAGGGGGAGAGCAGCCCCAGCATTTT.

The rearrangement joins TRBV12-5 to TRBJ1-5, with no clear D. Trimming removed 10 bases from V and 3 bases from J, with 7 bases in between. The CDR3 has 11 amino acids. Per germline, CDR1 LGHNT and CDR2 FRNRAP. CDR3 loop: CATVTNQPQHF. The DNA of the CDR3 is TGTGCTACCGTCACCAATCAGCCCCAGCATTTT.

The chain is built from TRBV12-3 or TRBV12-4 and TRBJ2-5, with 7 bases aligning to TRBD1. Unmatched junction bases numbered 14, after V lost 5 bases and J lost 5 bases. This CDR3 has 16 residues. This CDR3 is CASSRWRQGGLETQYF. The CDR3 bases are TGTGCCAGCAGTCGCTGGCGACAGGGCGGGTTGGAGACCCAGTACTTC.

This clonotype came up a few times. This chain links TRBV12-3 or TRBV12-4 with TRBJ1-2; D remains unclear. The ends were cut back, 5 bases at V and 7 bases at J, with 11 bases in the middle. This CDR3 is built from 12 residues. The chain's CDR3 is CASSRRLLGYTF. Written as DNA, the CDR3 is TGTGCCAGCAGTCGCCGGCTCCTTGGCTACACCTTC.

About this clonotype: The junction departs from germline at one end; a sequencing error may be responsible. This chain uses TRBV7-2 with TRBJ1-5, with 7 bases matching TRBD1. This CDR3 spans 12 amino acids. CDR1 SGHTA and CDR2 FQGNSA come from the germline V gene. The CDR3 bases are TGTGCCAGCAGCTTGCGGGGACAGCCCCTGCATTTT. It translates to CASSLRGQPLHF.

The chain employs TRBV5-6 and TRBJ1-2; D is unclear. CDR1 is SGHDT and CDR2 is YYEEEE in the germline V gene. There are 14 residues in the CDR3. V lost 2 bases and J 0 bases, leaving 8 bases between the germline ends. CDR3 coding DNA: TGTGCCAGCAGCTTCGTCCAGACTAACTATGGCTACACCTTC. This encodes CASSFVQTNYGYTF.

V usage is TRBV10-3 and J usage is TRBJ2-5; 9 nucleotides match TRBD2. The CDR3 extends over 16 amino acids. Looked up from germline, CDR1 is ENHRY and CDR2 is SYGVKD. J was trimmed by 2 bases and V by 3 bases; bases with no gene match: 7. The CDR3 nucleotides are TGTGCCATCAGTGACCCTGGACTAGCGACACAAGAGACCCAGTACTTC. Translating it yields CAISDPGLATQETQYF.

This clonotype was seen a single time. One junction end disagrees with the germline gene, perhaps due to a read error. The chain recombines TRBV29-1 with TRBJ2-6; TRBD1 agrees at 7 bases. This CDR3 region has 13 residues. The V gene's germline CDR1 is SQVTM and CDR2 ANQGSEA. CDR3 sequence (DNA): TGCAGCGTTGACGAAACAGGGGACAACGTCCTGACTTTC. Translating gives CSVDETGDNVLTF.

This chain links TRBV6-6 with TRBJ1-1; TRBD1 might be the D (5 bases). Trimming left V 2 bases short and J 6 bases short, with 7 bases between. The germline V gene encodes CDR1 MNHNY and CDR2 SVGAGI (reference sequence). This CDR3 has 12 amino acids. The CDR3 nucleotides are TGTGCCAGCAGTTACGGGGCCTCTGAAGCTTTCTTT. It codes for CASSYGASEAFF.

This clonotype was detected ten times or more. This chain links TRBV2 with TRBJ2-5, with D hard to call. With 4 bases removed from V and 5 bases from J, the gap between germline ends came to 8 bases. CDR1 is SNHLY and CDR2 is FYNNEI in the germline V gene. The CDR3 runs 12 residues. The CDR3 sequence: CASSGPEETQYF. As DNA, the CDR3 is TGTGCCAGCAGTGGACCCGAGGAGACCCAGTACTTC.

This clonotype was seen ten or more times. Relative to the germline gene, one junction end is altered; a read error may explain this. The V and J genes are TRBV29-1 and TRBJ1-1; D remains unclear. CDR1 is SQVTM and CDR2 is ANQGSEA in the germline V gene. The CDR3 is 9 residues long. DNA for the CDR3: TGCAGCGTGGAGAACAATGGCGTCTTT. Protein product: CSVENNGVF.

This chain's CDR3 is CASSLSTGEFYEQYF. DNA of the CDR3: TGTGCCAGCAGTTTAAGTACAGGGGAATTCTACGAGCAGTACTTC. The rearrangement joins TRBV12-3 or TRBV12-4 to TRBJ2-7; 7 bases agree with TRBD1. The V segment lost 2 bases and the J segment 3 bases; nucleotides outside the gene matches: 7. This CDR3 is 15 amino acids long.

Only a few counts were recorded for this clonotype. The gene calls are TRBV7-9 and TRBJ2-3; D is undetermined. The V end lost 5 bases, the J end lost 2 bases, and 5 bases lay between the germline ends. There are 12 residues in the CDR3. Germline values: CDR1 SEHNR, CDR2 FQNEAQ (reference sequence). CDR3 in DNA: TGTGCCAGCAGCCCGACCACAGATACGCAGTATTTT. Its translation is CASSPTTDTQYF.

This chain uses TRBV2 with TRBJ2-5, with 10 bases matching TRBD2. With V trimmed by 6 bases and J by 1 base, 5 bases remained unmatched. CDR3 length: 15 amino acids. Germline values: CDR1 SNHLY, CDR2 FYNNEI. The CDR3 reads CASRAGLAVQETQYF. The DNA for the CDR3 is TGTGCCAGCAGGGCCGGACTAGCGGTCCAAGAGACCCAGTACTTC.

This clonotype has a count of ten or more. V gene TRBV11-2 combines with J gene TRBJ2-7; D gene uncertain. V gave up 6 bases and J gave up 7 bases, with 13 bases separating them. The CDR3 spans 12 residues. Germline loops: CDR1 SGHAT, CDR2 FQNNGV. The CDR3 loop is CASRPDTKEQYF. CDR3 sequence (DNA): TGTGCCAGCAGACCCGACACCAAGGAGCAGTACTTC.

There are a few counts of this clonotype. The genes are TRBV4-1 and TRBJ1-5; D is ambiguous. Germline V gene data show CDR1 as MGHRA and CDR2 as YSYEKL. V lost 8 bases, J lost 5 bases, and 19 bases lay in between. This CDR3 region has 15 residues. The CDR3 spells CASAPLVGPDQPQHF. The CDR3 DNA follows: TGCGCCAGCGCCCCACTCGTAGGGCCCGATCAGCCCCAGCATTTT.

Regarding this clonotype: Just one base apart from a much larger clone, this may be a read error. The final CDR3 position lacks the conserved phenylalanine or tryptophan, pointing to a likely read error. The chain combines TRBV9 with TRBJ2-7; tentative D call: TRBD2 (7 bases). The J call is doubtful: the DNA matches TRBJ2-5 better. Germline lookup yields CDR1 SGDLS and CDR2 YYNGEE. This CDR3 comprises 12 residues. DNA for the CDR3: TGTGCCAGCGTAGGGGGAGGGGAGACCCAGTACTCC. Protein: CASVGGGETQYS.

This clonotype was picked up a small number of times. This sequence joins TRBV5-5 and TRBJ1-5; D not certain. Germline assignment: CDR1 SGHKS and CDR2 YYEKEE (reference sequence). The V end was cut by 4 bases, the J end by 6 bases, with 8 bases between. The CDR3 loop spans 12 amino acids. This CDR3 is CASSGDGQPQHF. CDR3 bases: TGTGCCAGCAGCGGAGACGGTCAGCCCCAGCATTTT. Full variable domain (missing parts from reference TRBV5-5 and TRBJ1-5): DAGVTQSPTHLIKTRGQQVTLRCSPISGHKSVSWYQQVLGQGPQFIFQYYEKEERGRGNFPDRFSARQFPNYSSELNVNALLLGDSALYLCASSGDGQPQHFGDGTRLSIL.

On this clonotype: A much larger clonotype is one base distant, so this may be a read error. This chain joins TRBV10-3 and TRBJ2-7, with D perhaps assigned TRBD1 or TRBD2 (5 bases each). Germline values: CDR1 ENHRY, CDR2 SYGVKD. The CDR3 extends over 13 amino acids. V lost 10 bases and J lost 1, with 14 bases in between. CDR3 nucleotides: TGTGCCACCGCCAGGGAGTCTTCCTACGAGCAGTACTTC. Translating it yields CATARESSYEQYF.

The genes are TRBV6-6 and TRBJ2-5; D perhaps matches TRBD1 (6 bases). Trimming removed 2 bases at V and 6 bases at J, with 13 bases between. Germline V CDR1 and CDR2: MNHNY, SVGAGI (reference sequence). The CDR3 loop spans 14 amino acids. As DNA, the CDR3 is TGTGCCAGCAGTTACCTACAGGGCCGTAAGACCCAGTACTTC. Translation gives CASSYLQGRKTQYF.

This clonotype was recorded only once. In DNA, the CDR3 is TGTGCCTGGGGGGGACAGAACGAGCAGTACTTC. Amino acid sequence: CAWGGQNEQYF. The chain uses TRBV30 and TRBJ2-7; 7 positions match TRBD1. V was clipped by 5 bases and J by 5 bases; unmatched bases: 3. The germline V gene has CDR1 GTSNPN and CDR2 SVGIG (reference sequence). The CDR3 covers 11 residues.